This T cell receptor beta chain is from a study of blood T cell repertoires in COVID-19. The wider study: Nucleic acid was either cDNA or gDNA, and it came from T cells, B-cell-depleted T cells, or PBMCs.

Enrolment of Seattle patients took place during active infection, and they were followed longitudinally. Assay used: immunoSEQ multiplex PCR; TCRdb lists only in-frame clones, some missing. The data show some 130,000 clones, with 86% seen just once and 9.5% to 12% held by the top ten. V shed 4 bases and J shed 1 base, with 14 bases lying between them. The CDR3 extends over 16 amino acids. Germline V gene sequence: CDR1 MNHEY, CDR2 SVGAGI. This clonotype was sampled from a woman in her 70s with COVID-19, enrolled during active disease. The J gene is TRBJ1-5, the V gene TRBV6-5; no reliable D call. Material for sequencing was peripheral blood. In DNA, the CDR3 is TGTGCCAGCAGTTGGGCGGGGTCAGAGAGCAATCAGCCCCAGCATTTT. Its protein is CASSWAGSESNQPQHF.